The T cell receptor beta chain under discussion was sequenced for a study of cytomegalovirus exposure and HLA in healthy donors. Researchers ran the PCR with 60 Vbeta and 13 Jbeta primers. Only in-frame clones appear in the TCRdb table, and some are missing; sequencing was by immunoSEQ multiplex PCR. Here the sample table reports about 200,000 clones. The CDR3 length is 12 residues. CDR1 is SGHAT and CDR2 is FQNNGV in the germline V gene. V trimming: 11 bases; J trimming: 5 bases; junction bases outside the gene matches: 5. Specimen: PBMCs. The TCR was taken from a girl under 10 years old in good health and CMV-seropositive. The chain couples TRBV11-2 to TRBJ2-7, with 11 bases identical to TRBD2. The CDR3 loop is CAETSGSDEQYF. DNA for the CDR3: TGTGCCGAAACTAGCGGGAGCGACGAGCAGTACTTC. Combining the CDR3 with reference TRBV11-2 and TRBJ2-7 gives the whole variable domain EAGVAQSPRYKIIEKRQSVAFWCNPISGHATLYWYQQILGQGPKLLIQFQNNGVVDDSQLPKDRFSAERLKGVDSTLKIQPAKLEDSAVYLCAETSGSDEQYFGPGTRLTVT.